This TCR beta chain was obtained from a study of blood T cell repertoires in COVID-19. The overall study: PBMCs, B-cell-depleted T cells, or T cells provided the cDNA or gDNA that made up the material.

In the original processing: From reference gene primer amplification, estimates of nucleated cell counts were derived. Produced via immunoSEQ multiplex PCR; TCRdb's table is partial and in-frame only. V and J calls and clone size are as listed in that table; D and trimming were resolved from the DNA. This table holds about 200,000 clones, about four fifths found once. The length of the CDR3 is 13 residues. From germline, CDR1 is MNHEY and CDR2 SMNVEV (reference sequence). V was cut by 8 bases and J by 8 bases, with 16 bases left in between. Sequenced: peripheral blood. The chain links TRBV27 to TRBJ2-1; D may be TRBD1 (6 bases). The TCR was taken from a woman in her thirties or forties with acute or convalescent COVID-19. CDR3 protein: CASASQGHDEQFF. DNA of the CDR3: TGTGCCAGCGCCTCGCAGGGGCACGATGAGCAGTTCTTC.